This T cell receptor beta chain was captured in a study of CD8 T cells in ankylosing spondylitis (dated by TCRdb to about 2017). A note on the overall study: T cell receptor beta repertoires were profiled in healthy donors and ankylosing spondylitis patients so that disease-linked TCR variants could be found. The full study cohort was made up of about 25 ankylosing spondylitis patients and approximately 100 healthy donors. Peripheral blood samples were taken, and synovial fluid was additionally collected from ankylosing spondylitis patients. Study-wide conclusions, independent of this receptor: The disease-linked clones were reported as significantly enriched in matched synovial fluid samples from ankylosing spondylitis patients. The disease-linked clones had a CD8+ phenotype and were found at relatively low frequencies in peripheral blood. Some of the motif variants had been reported before in the synovial fluid and blood of reactive arthritis patients, a finding that suggests common disease-initiation mechanisms. A TCR beta motif of eight highly homologous amino acid variants appeared characteristic of blood from ankylosing spondylitis patients.

Looking up the germline V gene yields CDR1 SGHRS and CDR2 YFSETQ. Its CDR3 holds 15 amino acids, cysteine through phenylalanine. Kept here is only the CDR3 DNA, which spans 45 bases and is read in frame from base 1. A distance of 12 bases separates the germline ends of V and J, which lose 3 bases and 0 bases respectively. Worth noting for this clonotype: Its antigen target is currently unknown. No quality values exist for individual bases; no much larger clone is one base distant.

The sequencing machine was an Illumina HiSeq 2500. Quantitative 5'-RACE with molecular barcodes was the method used to prepare the TCR beta libraries. The authors' analysis ran thus. A new computational method, built on a probabilistic model of VDJ rearrangement, was used to identify disease-linked TCR variants. In TCRdb, the public reads were trimmed at Q25 with fastp and aligned with MiXCR, with productive beta chains retained. CDR3 protein duplicates are merged, each entry listing the most common genes and DNA. What appears here as the V and J calls and clone size reflects TCRdb's work, not the paper's. This sample gives 750,000 to 850,000 distinct CDR3 sequences in total; 12% of them show up just once. The ten most abundant clones make up approximately 0.5% of the sample.

The rearranged segments are TRBV5-1 and TRBJ2-5; the D gene assignment is ambiguous. Material for sequencing was blood, either unsorted or a sorted T cell fraction (not recorded which). The sequence was collected from a male donor with ankylosing spondylitis. At the DNA level, the sequence is TGCGCCAGCAGCTATCCGATTGGAGACCAAGAGACCCAGTACTTC. Its translation reads: CASSYPIGDQETQYF.